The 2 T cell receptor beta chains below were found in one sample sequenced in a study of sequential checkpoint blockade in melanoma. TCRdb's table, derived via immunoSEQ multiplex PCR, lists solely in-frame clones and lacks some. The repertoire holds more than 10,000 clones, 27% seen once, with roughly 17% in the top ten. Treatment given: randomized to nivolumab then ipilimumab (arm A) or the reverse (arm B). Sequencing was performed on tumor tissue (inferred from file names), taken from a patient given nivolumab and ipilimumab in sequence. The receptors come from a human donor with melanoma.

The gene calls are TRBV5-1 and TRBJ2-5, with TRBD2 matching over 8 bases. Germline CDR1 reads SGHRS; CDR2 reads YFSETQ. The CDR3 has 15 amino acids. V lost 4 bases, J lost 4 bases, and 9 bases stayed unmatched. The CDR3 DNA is TGCGCCAGCAGCCCCCCGGGAGGGGTCGGAGAGACCCAGTACTTC. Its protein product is CASSPPGGVGETQYF.

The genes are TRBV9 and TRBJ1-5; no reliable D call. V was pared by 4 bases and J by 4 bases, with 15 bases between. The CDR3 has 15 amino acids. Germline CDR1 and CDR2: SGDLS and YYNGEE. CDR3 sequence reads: CASSPAGRWNQPQHF. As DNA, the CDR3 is TGTGCCAGCAGCCCCGCGGGCCGGTGGAATCAGCCCCAGCATTTT.